This TCR beta chain was captured by sequencing in a study of CD8+ T cells in alopecia areata. RNA was extracted and reverse transcribed into cDNA as the sequencing template. Libraries were prepared by immunoSEQ multiplex PCR; TCRdb keeps only in-frame clonotypes and omits some of them. The sample lists over 150,000 clones, approximately 62% seen once, with 1.7% in the top ten. The starting material was CD4+ T cells sorted from blood, obtained at week 0. This clonotype was sampled from a human donor with alopecia areata.

DNA for the CDR3: TGCAGCGGAGAAGGGTTCCTAGCGGGGAGGGGAGATACGCAGTATTTT. It is translated as CSGEGFLAGRGDTQYF. The rearrangement joins TRBV29-1 to TRBJ2-3; 9 bases fit TRBD2. CDR1 SQVTM and CDR2 ANQGSEA come from the germline V gene. The junction had 16 bases not matched to a gene; V was cut back by 7 bases and J by 5 bases. The CDR3 is 16 residues long.